These 23 T cell receptor beta chains were all obtained from the same sample, sequenced in a study of PD-1 blockade in classical Hodgkin lymphoma (dated by TCRdb to 2020 to 2022). Interpreted using the paper, the time point label stands for: cycle 4 day 1 (C4D1), after 6 weeks of nivolumab. All trial patients had relapsed after autologous stem cell transplantation, with cohorts A, B and C differing in prior brentuximab vedotin exposure. Library method: the immunoSEQ multiplex PCR assay. As stored in TCRdb, this immuneACCESS dataset retains in-frame rearrangements with V and J assigned. A fraction of the clones does not appear; measured against another copy, unresolved V genes explain less than half of the discrepancy, and the remainder lacks a known reason. The sample includes fewer than 55,000 clones, with more than 70% observed a single time. 37% of the sample goes to the ten largest clones. Sequences were derived from peripheral blood mononuclear cells (PBMCs), sampled before the fourth cycle of nivolumab. These receptors all stem from a human donor with classical Hodgkin lymphoma.

This chain links TRBV7-9 with TRBJ2-3; TRBD2 matches at 10 bases. Germline loops: CDR1 SEHNR, CDR2 FQNEAQ (reference sequence). The J segment lost 3 bases and the V segment lost 5 bases, leaving 5 bases of the junction unmatched. The CDR3 totals 15 residues. The CDR3 nucleotides read TGTGCCAGCAGCCTATTACTAGCGGGGACAGATACGCAGTATTTT. It yields the protein CASSLLLAGTDTQYF.

The chain links TRBV27 to TRBJ2-5, with 7 bases that match TRBD1. The CDR3 is made up of 15 amino acids. From germline, CDR1 is MNHEY and CDR2 SMNVEV (reference sequence). V dropped 5 bases and J dropped 0; count of bases not matched to a gene: 6. The CDR3 nucleotides read TGTGCCAGCAGTCTGTCGACAGGGTACCAAGAGACCCAGTACTTC. This codes for CASSLSTGYQETQYF.

The gene calls are TRBV7-2 and TRBJ2-7; D is ambiguous. This CDR3 has 12 amino acids. The V and J ends lost 3 bases and 4 bases respectively, with 7 bases between them. The germline gives CDR1 SGHTA, CDR2 FQGNSA. Here the CDR3 reads CASSFSWYEQYF. DNA for the CDR3: TGTGCCAGCAGCTTTAGCTGGTACGAGCAGTACTTC.

The rearrangement joins TRBV4-3 to TRBJ2-6, with D unresolved. V was pared by 2 bases and J by 1 base, with 3 bases between. Germline V gene data show CDR1 as LGHNA and CDR2 as YSLEER. CDR3 length equals 14 residues. The CDR3 DNA sequence: TGCGCCAGCAGCCAATGGTCTGGGGCCAACGTCCTGACTTTC. Encoded protein: CASSQWSGANVLTF.

The chain recombines TRBV6-5 with TRBJ2-3; TRBD2 matches 10 bases. Trimming took 2 bases from V and 9 from J; bases not matched to a gene: 5. The CDR3 contains 14 residues. Germline V gives CDR1 MNHEY, CDR2 SVGAGI. The CDR3 region is CASSYSGGARTQYF. DNA for the CDR3: TGTGCCAGCAGTTACAGCGGGGGGGCGAGGACGCAGTATTTT.

The chain uses TRBV4-2 and TRBJ2-3, with D maybe TRBD2 (5 bases). The V and J ends lost 1 base and 3 bases respectively, with 11 bases between them. The CDR3 contains 15 residues. Germline lookup yields CDR1 LGHNA and CDR2 YNFKEQ. The CDR3 loop is CASSQGGILTDTQYF. The CDR3 DNA reads as TGTGCCAGCAGCCAAGGAGGGATTCTTACAGATACGCAGTATTTT.

The rearrangement joins TRBV9 to TRBJ1-2; D remains ambiguous. This CDR3 region has 15 residues. Germline-derived CDR1 and CDR2 are SGDLS and YYNGEE. Trimming removed 3 bases at V and 3 bases at J, with 15 bases between. The CDR3: CASSEASERDYGYTF. CDR3 bases: TGTGCCAGCAGCGAGGCCTCGGAGAGGGACTATGGCTACACCTTC.

The rearrangement joins TRBV30 to TRBJ1-5; D gene ambiguous. Per germline, CDR1 GTSNPN and CDR2 SVGIG (reference sequence). Trimming cost V 0 bases and J 4 bases, with 16 bases left between them. This CDR3 region has 16 residues. DNA of the CDR3: TGTGCCTGGAGTGTGGGCGGGTCGGTGATTAATCAGCCCCAGCATTTT. It encodes CAWSVGGSVINQPQHF.

The chain uses TRBV5-1 and TRBJ1-5, with 7 bases that match TRBD1. The trim removed 4 bases at V and 1 base at J, leaving 2 bases unmatched. The CDR3 has 14 amino acids. Germline loops: CDR1 SGHRS, CDR2 YFSETQ. This chain's CDR3 is CASSVGQSNQPQHF. In nucleotides, the CDR3 is TGCGCCAGCAGCGTGGGACAGAGCAATCAGCCCCAGCATTTT.

The chain has TRBV18 and TRBJ1-1; D gene uncertain. The CDR3 totals 16 residues. Trimming removed 4 bases from V and 0 bases from J, with 15 bases in between. Germline CDR1 and CDR2: KGHSH and LQKENI. The CDR3: CASSQSSWNMNTEAFF. CDR3 sequence (DNA): TGTGCCAGCTCACAATCTTCATGGAACATGAACACTGAAGCTTTCTTT.

The chain links TRBV10-3 to TRBJ2-7, with TRBD1 identical over 9 bases. Germline lookup yields CDR1 ENHRY and CDR2 SYGVKD. CDR3 length equals 14 residues. V trimming: 6 bases; J trimming: 2 bases; junction bases outside the gene matches: 5. CDR3 sequence reads: CAIRAGTGTYEQYF. For the CDR3, the DNA is TGTGCCATCAGAGCCGGGACAGGGACCTACGAGCAGTACTTC.

The rearrangement uses TRBV7-9 and TRBJ2-5; 8 nucleotides line up with TRBD1. CDR1 SEHNR and CDR2 FQNEAQ come from the germline V gene (reference sequence). V gave up 4 bases and J gave up 7 bases; unmatched junction bases: 14. The CDR3 totals 16 residues. In nucleotides, the CDR3 is TGTGCCAGCAGCTCCCGGACAGGGTCGCACTTGGGGACCCAGTACTTC. Encoded protein: CASSSRTGSHLGTQYF.

V gene TRBV6-1 combines with J gene TRBJ2-1; possibly TRBD1 for D (8 bases). Germline V lookup: CDR1 MNHNS, CDR2 SASEGT. This CDR3 has 14 residues. V was trimmed by 6 bases and J by 3 bases, leaving 12 bases between them. The chain's CDR3 is CASRAGQDYNEQFF. The CDR3 DNA sequence: TGTGCCAGCAGAGCGGGACAGGACTACAATGAGCAGTTCTTC.

The genes are TRBV11-3 and TRBJ2-1; D is undetermined. There are 14 residues in the CDR3. Germline V gives CDR1 SGHNT, CDR2 YENEEA. Between the trimmed V and J ends, which lost 4 bases and 4 bases, there was a span of 11 bases. DNA for the CDR3: TGTGCCAGCAGCTCCTCATACAGATACAATGAGCAGTTCTTC. Translation gives CASSSSYRYNEQFF.

This chain uses TRBV6-4 with TRBJ2-3, with D uncertain. Germline values: CDR1 MRHNA, CDR2 SNTAGT. Trimming took 2 bases from V and 5 from J, leaving 11 bases between them. The CDR3 is made up of 14 amino acids. In nucleotides, the CDR3 is TGTGCCAGCAGTGACGCAGGAAGTGGAGATACGCAGTATTTT. Its protein product is CASSDAGSGDTQYF.

This clone was observed a single time. This rearrangement joins TRBV19 to TRBJ1-1, with a tentative D call TRBD1 (6 bases). Germline V gene data show CDR1 as LNHDA and CDR2 as SQIVND (reference sequence). This CDR3 has 16 amino acids. V was pared by 11 bases and J by 0 bases, with 22 bases between. CDR3 protein: CARNDRDIVLNTEAFF. CDR3 in DNA: TGTGCCCGCAATGACCGGGACATCGTGTTGAACACTGAAGCTTTCTTT. The full variable domain, with the rest looked up from reference TRBV19 and TRBJ1-1, is DGGITQSPKYLFRKEGQNVTLSCEQNLNHDAMYWYRQDPGQGLRLIYYSQIVNDFQKGDIAEGYSVSREKKESFPLTVTSAQKNPTAFYLCARNDRDIVLNTEAFFGQGTRLTVV.

The rearrangement links TRBV7-2 to TRBJ2-1; 11 bases match TRBD2. Germline lookup yields CDR1 SGHTA and CDR2 FQGNSA. The CDR3 runs 15 residues. Losses at the gene ends were 5 bases for V and 5 bases for J; bases not matched to a gene: 5. The DNA of the CDR3 is TGTGCCAGCAGCCCCGGGACTAGCGGTGACAATGAGCAGTTCTTC. This encodes CASSPGTSGDNEQFF.

This clone was recorded a few times. The V and J genes are TRBV7-9 and TRBJ1-1; no firm D call. The germline V gene has CDR1 SEHNR and CDR2 FQNEAQ (reference sequence). V was trimmed by 1 base and J by 6 bases, leaving 9 bases between them. The length of the CDR3 is 13 residues. This CDR3 reads CASSLETPSEAFF. The CDR3 coding sequence is TGTGCCAGCAGCTTAGAGACACCATCTGAAGCTTTCTTT.

The V gene is TRBV6-6, the J gene TRBJ2-7, with 9 bases matching TRBD1. Germline V gives CDR1 MNHNY, CDR2 SVGAGI (reference sequence). Trimming cost V 6 bases and J 2 bases; bases outside gene matches: 11. The CDR3 consists of 16 residues. The CDR3 DNA is TGTGCCAGCAGCCTTACCCGGGACAGGGCTGCCTACGAGCAGTACTTC. Translating gives CASSLTRDRAAYEQYF.

This clone is a singleton in its sample. The V call is TRBV5-4, the J call TRBJ1-1, with D tentatively TRBD1 (5 bases). V was shortened by 1 base and J by 1 base, with 14 bases between the two germline ends. The CDR3 totals 16 residues. Germline CDR1 SGHNT, CDR2 YYREEE (reference sequence). Here the CDR3 DNA reads TGTGCCAGCAGCTTGCTTCCCCGGCAGGGGAACACTGAAGCTTTCTTT. Residues: CASSLLPRQGNTEAFF.

The rearrangement links TRBV5-1 to TRBJ1-6; maybe TRBD1 (5 bases). The germline V and J ends were trimmed by 0 bases and 10 bases, with 8 bases remaining between them. Germline V gives CDR1 SGHRS, CDR2 YFSETQ. This CDR3 spans 13 amino acids. The CDR3 region has the DNA TGCGCCAGCAGCTTGGCAGGGCGCTCACCCCTCCACTTT. Translation: CASSLAGRSPLHF. Full variable domain (remainder filled in from reference TRBV5-1 and TRBJ1-6): KAGVTQTPRYLIKTRGQQVTLSCSPISGHRSVSWYQQTPGQGLQFLFEYFSETQRNKGNFPGRFSGRQFSNSRSEMNVSTLELGDSALYLCASSLAGRSPLHFGNGTRLTVT.

The chain uses TRBV29-1 and TRBJ1-1, with 8 bases that match TRBD1. Trimming at V came to 2 bases and at J to 5 bases, leaving 1 base not matched to a gene. CDR1 SQVTM and CDR2 ANQGSEA come from the germline V gene. This CDR3 region has 12 residues. CDR3 in amino acids: CSVERQGTEAFF. Here the CDR3 DNA reads TGCAGCGTTGAAAGACAGGGGACTGAAGCTTTCTTT.

This clone came up a few times. V is TRBV5-6 and J is TRBJ2-7; TRBD1 matches 9 bases. The CDR3 has 14 residues. With V trimmed by 0 bases and J by 6 bases, 4 bases remained unmatched. Germline CDR1 is SGHDT and CDR2 is YYEEEE. For the CDR3, the DNA is TGTGCCAGCAGCTTGGGACAGGGGGGAGGCGAGCAGTACTTC. It codes for CASSLGQGGGEQYF.